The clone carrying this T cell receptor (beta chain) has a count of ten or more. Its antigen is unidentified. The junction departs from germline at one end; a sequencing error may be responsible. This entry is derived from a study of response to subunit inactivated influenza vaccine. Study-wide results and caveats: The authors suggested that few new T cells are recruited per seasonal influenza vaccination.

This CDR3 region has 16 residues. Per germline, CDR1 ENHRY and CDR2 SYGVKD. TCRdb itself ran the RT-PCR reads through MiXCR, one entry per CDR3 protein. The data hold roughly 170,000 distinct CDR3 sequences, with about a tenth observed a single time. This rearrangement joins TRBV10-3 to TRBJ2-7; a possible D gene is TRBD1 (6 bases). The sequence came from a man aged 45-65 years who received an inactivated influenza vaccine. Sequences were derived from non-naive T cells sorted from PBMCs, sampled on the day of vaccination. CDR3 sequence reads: CAISESGGWSSYEQYF. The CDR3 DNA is TGTGCCATCAGTGAGTCTGGGGGCTGGAGCTCCTACGAGCAGTACTTT.